The next 24 T cell receptor beta chains were all read from a single sample in a study of blood T cell repertoires in COVID-19. The method was immunoSEQ multiplex PCR; TCRdb's version includes in-frame clones alone and lacks a portion of them. Of 200,000 to 300,000 clones listed, approximately 86% are singletons. Sequencing used peripheral blood. These receptors all come from a woman between 55 and 75 years old with active or convalescent COVID-19.

The chain couples TRBV3-1 (or the pseudogene TRBV3-2) to TRBJ2-6; possible D gene TRBD1, 5 bases. CDR1 and CDR2 (germline): LGHDT, YNNKEL (reference sequence). V was trimmed by 4 bases and J by 1 base, leaving 11 bases between them. The CDR3 is 16 residues long. CDR3 sequence reads: CASSLSRQSGANVLTF. The CDR3 DNA reads TGTGCCAGCAGCCTCTCCCGACAGTCTGGGGCCAACGTCCTGACTTTC.

The chain carries TRBV4-1 and TRBJ2-5, with a weak D call TRBD1 (6 bases). The CDR3 has 15 amino acids. V lost 1 base and J 2 bases, leaving 11 bases between the germline ends. Per the germline V gene, CDR1 is MGHRA and CDR2 is YSYEKL. In DNA, the CDR3 is TGCGCCAGCAGCCAAGTGGACAGTCTGCAAGAGACCCAGTACTTC. Amino acids: CASSQVDSLQETQYF.

V is TRBV5-4 and J is TRBJ2-7, with D possibly being TRBD1 (6 bases). V lost 0 bases and J lost 0, with 13 bases in between. The germline V gene encodes CDR1 SGHNT and CDR2 YYREEE (reference sequence). The CDR3 is made up of 16 amino acids. CDR3 in DNA: TGTGCCAGCAGCTTGGGGTTCGGGACACTCTCCTACGAGCAGTACTTC. It yields the protein CASSLGFGTLSYEQYF.

The gene calls are TRBV10-3 and TRBJ2-7, with 10 positions matching TRBD1. V shed 6 bases and J 3 bases; nucleotides not matched to a gene: 8. The length of the CDR3 is 15 residues. Germline V gene lookup returns CDR1 ENHRY and CDR2 SYGVKD. CDR3 in amino acids: CAIRPRDRGFYEQYF. CDR3 nucleotide sequence: TGTGCCATCAGACCTAGGGACAGGGGATTCTACGAGCAGTACTTC.

The rearrangement uses TRBV6-6 and TRBJ1-6; weak D call: TRBD1 (5 bases). Per the germline V gene, CDR1 is MNHNY and CDR2 is SVGAGI (reference sequence). The CDR3 extends over 15 amino acids. V lost 2 bases and J lost 7, with 12 bases in between. CDR3 sequence: CASSYAGKGNSPLHF. CDR3 nucleotides: TGTGCCAGCAGTTACGCGGGAAAGGGGAATTCACCCCTCCACTTT.

This chain joins TRBV14 and TRBJ1-2; D remains ambiguous. Germline values: CDR1 SGHDN, CDR2 FVKESK. Trimming shortened V by 2 bases and J by 4 bases, and 8 bases separated the two germline ends. This CDR3 is built from 13 residues. The CDR3 spells CASSQLLFYGYTF. DNA for the CDR3: TGTGCCAGCAGCCAACTCCTCTTCTATGGCTACACCTTC.

The chain's CDR3 is CASSSRDRDRSGYGYTF. In nucleotides, the CDR3 is TGTGCCAGCAGCTCACGGGACAGGGATAGGTCGGGGTATGGCTACACCTTC. V gene TRBV7-2 combines with J gene TRBJ1-2, with 9 bases matching TRBD1. There are 17 residues in the CDR3. The V gene's germline CDR1 is SGHTA and CDR2 FQGNSA. V dropped 4 bases and J dropped 5; count of bases not matched to a gene: 14.

V and J are TRBV7-9 and TRBJ2-2; 7 bases agree with TRBD1. The CDR3 totals 16 residues. The V segment lost 3 bases and the J segment 0 bases; nucleotides outside the gene matches: 4. Per the germline V gene, CDR1 is SEHNR and CDR2 is FQNEAQ (reference sequence). The CDR3 DNA reads as TGTGCCAGCAGCTTCTCCGGGACAGCGAACACCGGGGAGCTGTTTTTT. It encodes CASSFSGTANTGELFF.

In its sample, this clone was seen a few times. This chain joins TRBV28 and TRBJ1-5, with a possible D match to TRBD1 (6 bases). V lost 2 bases and J 7 bases, leaving 18 bases between the germline ends. Per germline, CDR1 MDHEN and CDR2 SYDVKM. The CDR3 consists of 16 residues. Written as DNA, the CDR3 is TGTGCCAGCAGTTTAGAAGGCGGACAGCTAAAACAGCCCCAGCATTTT. Protein sequence: CASSLEGGQLKQPQHF.

This chain joins TRBV2 and TRBJ2-1; D remains unclear. Germline CDR1 SNHLY, CDR2 FYNNEI. Between the trimmed V and J ends, which lost 5 bases and 4 bases, there was a span of 3 bases. The CDR3 is made up of 11 amino acids. DNA for the CDR3: TGTGCCAGCAGTCCGTACAATGAGCAGTTCTTC. Its protein is CASSPYNEQFF. Full variable domain (missing parts from reference TRBV2 and TRBJ2-1): EPEVTQTPSHQVTQMGQEVILRCVPISNHLYFYWYRQILGQKVEFLVSFYNNEISEKSEIFDDQFSVERPDGSNFTLKIRSTKLEDSAMYFCASSPYNEQFFGPGTRLTVL.

This chain links TRBV28 with TRBJ2-4, with TRBD1 as a possible D gene (6 bases). The CDR3 is made up of 13 amino acids. From germline, CDR1 is MDHEN and CDR2 SYDVKM. Between the trimmed V and J ends, which lost 6 bases and 4 bases, there was a span of 10 bases. CDR3 coding DNA: TGTGCCAGCAGAGACACAGGGAAAAACATTCAGTACTTC. Residues: CASRDTGKNIQYF.

This clone has a count of ten or more. This chain joins TRBV11-3 and TRBJ2-1; D may be TRBD2 (7 bases). This CDR3 has 15 amino acids. In germline, CDR1 is SGHNT, CDR2 YENEEA. V lost 5 bases to trimming and J lost 10 bases, with 21 bases between them. The CDR3 protein is CASSLTWGGGKEQFF. The CDR3 DNA reads as TGTGCCAGCAGCCTCACTTGGGGGGGCGGGAAAGAGCAGTTCTTC.

The chain uses TRBV4-1 and TRBJ2-2; the match to TRBD1 covers 8 bases. This CDR3 has 13 residues. V lost 8 bases and J lost 4; bases outside the gene matches: 3. Germline V gene data show CDR1 as MGHRA and CDR2 as YSYEKL. The CDR3 loop reads CASGQGGTGELFF. The CDR3 DNA reads as TGCGCCAGCGGACAGGGCGGCACCGGGGAGCTGTTTTTT.

Comment on this clone: Distinct nucleotide sequences in the sample also encode this CDR3. The genes are TRBV5-1 and TRBJ2-3; unclear D gene. Trimming pared 0 bases from V and 4 bases from J, leaving 6 bases between. Germline-derived CDR1 and CDR2 are SGHRS and YFSETQ. The CDR3 has 13 amino acids. The CDR3 loop is CASSLAGSDTQYF. The DNA of the CDR3 is TGCGCCAGCAGCTTGGCCGGTTCAGATACGCAGTATTTT.

The V and J genes are TRBV20-1 and TRBJ2-3; 8 nucleotides match TRBD1. The germline gives CDR1 DFQATT, CDR2 SNEGSKA (reference sequence). There are 15 residues in the CDR3. With 6 bases clipped from V and 3 bases from J, the junction kept 11 bases outside the gene matches. In nucleotides, the CDR3 is TGCAGTGCGAGTGGACAGGGTGGCTTGACAGATACGCAGTATTTT. Residues: CSASGQGGLTDTQYF.

The V and J genes are TRBV3-1 (or the pseudogene TRBV3-2) and TRBJ2-3; 9 nucleotides match TRBD1. The germline CDR1 and CDR2 sequences are LGHDT and YNNKEL (reference sequence). The CDR3 runs to 17 residues. Trimming removed 1 base from V and 5 bases from J; junction bases left unmatched: 10. The CDR3 protein is CASSQGSVTGGIDTQYF. The CDR3 DNA reads as TGTGCCAGCAGCCAAGGCTCGGTAACAGGGGGCATAGATACGCAGTATTTT.

V and J are TRBV2 and TRBJ1-3, with D uncertain. CDR3 length: 16 residues. In germline, CDR1 is SNHLY, CDR2 FYNNEI. The V and J ends lost 1 base and 0 bases respectively, with 10 bases between them. The CDR3 is CASSEGEVNSGNTIYF. For the CDR3, the DNA is TGTGCCAGCAGTGAAGGTGAGGTGAACTCTGGAAACACCATATATTTT.

The chain carries TRBV5-1 and TRBJ2-1; D not resolved. Between the trimmed V and J ends, which lost 2 bases and 5 bases, there was a span of 11 bases. This CDR3 is 14 amino acids long. Looked up from germline, CDR1 is SGHRS and CDR2 is YFSETQ. The CDR3 DNA reads as TGCGCCAGCAGCTTTTCTTCCCGTGACAATGAGCAGTTCTTC. Residues: CASSFSSRDNEQFF. The whole variable domain, remainder taken from reference TRBV5-1 and TRBJ2-1, is KAGVTQTPRYLIKTRGQQVTLSCSPISGHRSVSWYQQTPGQGLQFLFEYFSETQRNKGNFPGRFSGRQFSNSRSEMNVSTLELGDSALYLCASSFSSRDNEQFFGPGTRLTVL.

The chain couples TRBV2 to TRBJ1-2, with 8 bases lining up with TRBD1. There are 14 residues in the CDR3. Per germline, CDR1 SNHLY and CDR2 FYNNEI. V shed 6 bases, J shed 8 bases, and the junction held 11 bases outside the gene matches. CDR3 sequence reads: CASSSGRGQRGYTF. The CDR3 nucleotides read TGTGCCAGCAGCTCGGGCAGGGGGCAGCGGGGCTACACCTTC.

Written as DNA, the CDR3 is TGTGCCACCAGCAGAGTGAGCCCATCGTGGACCGGGGAGCTGTTTTTT. Its translation: CATSRVSPSWTGELFF. The chain couples TRBV15 to TRBJ2-2, with no clear D. V lost 1 base to trimming and J lost 5 bases, with 14 bases between them. The CDR3 contains 16 residues. Germline CDR1 reads LNHNV; CDR2 reads YYDKDF (reference sequence).

The chain joins TRBV19 to TRBJ2-1; 14 bases align to TRBD2. In germline, CDR1 is LNHDA, CDR2 SQIVND (reference sequence). J was trimmed by 3 bases and V by 3 bases; bases with no gene match: 1. This CDR3 contains 16 residues. CDR3 nucleotides: TGTGCCAGTAGTATGGGACTAGCGGGAGACTACAATGAGCAGTTCTTC. This sequence encodes CASSMGLAGDYNEQFF.

V gene TRBV19 combines with J gene TRBJ2-2; 9 bases are a match to TRBD2. The CDR3 totals 17 residues. Germline V gives CDR1 LNHDA, CDR2 SQIVND (reference sequence). With 5 bases clipped from V and 4 bases from J, the junction kept 11 bases outside the gene matches. In DNA form, the CDR3 reads TGTGCCAGTAGTTCCCCGGTTAGCGGGAGAGTCACCGGGGAGCTGTTTTTT. Translating gives CASSSPVSGRVTGELFF.

This sequence joins TRBV2 and TRBJ1-2, with 7 bases identical to TRBD1. Per the germline V gene, CDR1 is SNHLY and CDR2 is FYNNEI. The J segment lost 8 bases and the V segment lost 4 bases, leaving 10 bases of the junction unmatched. This CDR3 has 14 residues. CDR3 coding DNA: TGTGCCAGCAGTGGTCGACAGGGCTTGAGGGGCTACACCTTC. Translating it yields CASSGRQGLRGYTF.

The chain recombines TRBV3-1 (or the pseudogene TRBV3-2) with TRBJ2-3; TRBD2 aligns across 14 bases. Germline CDR1 reads LGHDT; CDR2 reads YNNKEL (reference sequence). V shed 2 bases and J 6 bases; nucleotides not matched to a gene: 7. This CDR3 is built from 17 residues. In nucleotides, the CDR3 is TGTGCCAGCAGCCAATATCCGACTAGCGGGGGGGTTGATACGCAGTATTTT. Its translation is CASSQYPTSGGVDTQYF.